The rows below give T cell receptor beta chains drawn from one sample of a study of CXCR3-negative and CXCR3-positive naive CD8 T cells. TCRdb reanalyzed the 5' RACE reads and collapses them to one entry per CDR3 protein, without DNA. The record lists more than 65,000 distinct CDR3 sequences, of which the ten most abundant hold about 1.5%. Sequencing used naive CXCR3- CD8+ T cells from blood. These TCRs come from a human donor in good health. Some clones in this sample may be carry-over from other donors' samples. The CDR3 runs from the conserved cysteine through the conserved F or W. The order of the fields is J gene, V gene, CDR3 protein.

>TRBJ1-1|TRBV25-1
CASSPRDRPYGVNTEAFF
>TRBJ2-7|TRBV28
CASSPRVSYEQYF
>TRBJ2-3|TRBV28
CASSLGDSTDTQYF
>TRBJ2-1|TRBV7-2
CASSLNSNLLAGEYNEQFF
>TRBJ2-3|TRBV28
CASSRGTSGSTDTQYF
>TRBJ2-7|TRBV10-3
CAISEGDRGLWFEQYF
>TRBJ2-5|TRBV5-1
CASSLPRRYQETQYF
>TRBJ2-7|TRBV20-1
CSASRAAEQYF
>TRBJ2-1|TRBV5-1
CASRTSGSHEQFF
>TRBJ1-3|TRBV7-6
CASSLGRGSGNTIYF
>TRBJ2-5|TRBV4-1
CASSQAGSLRQETQYF
>TRBJ2-1|TRBV12-3/TRBV12-4
CASIQRGPHGEQFF
>TRBJ2-2|TRBV13
CASRWGRANTGELFF
>TRBJ1-1|TRBV13
CASSLVGRVMNTEAFF
>TRBJ2-1|TRBV10-2
CASSESRSGDFHFDEQFF
>TRBJ2-7|TRBV5-1
CASSLVPGNSYEQYF
>TRBJ2-2|TRBV5-4
CASSFGSPGELFF
>TRBJ2-1|TRBV4-1
CASSQGPSYNEQFF
>TRBJ2-7|TRBV20-1
CSAEGTSGTYEQYF
>TRBJ1-3|TRBV29-1
CSVTSRTGAGNTIYF
>TRBJ1-5|TRBV6-6
CASTSQGDHQPQHF
>TRBJ1-5|TRBV2
CATRTGQNSNQPQHF
>TRBJ2-7|TRBV28
CASSLSGRDEQYF
>TRBJ2-2|TRBV7-6
CASSLRSAGADTGELFF
>TRBJ1-1|TRBV6-4
CASSIQGAFDTEAFF
>TRBJ2-2|TRBV4-3
CASSQGSGRPSTGELFF
>TRBJ1-1|TRBV7-7
CASSLRGANTEAFF
>TRBJ2-1|TRBV28
CASSLSYDSPSPYNEQFF
>TRBJ2-7|TRBV28
CASSPRLGRSYEQYF
>TRBJ2-7|TRBV23-1
CASSQGYRSTYEQYF
>TRBJ2-1|TRBV12-3/TRBV12-4
CASSSSGTQNNEQFF
>TRBJ1-1|TRBV19
CASSFRDSPEAFF
>TRBJ1-1|TRBV4-1
CASSQEPGLMGTEAFF
>TRBJ2-1|TRBV7-9
CASSLNLGPDNEQFF
>TRBJ2-7|TRBV5-5
CASITLWGSTYEQYF
>TRBJ1-6|TRBV20-1
CSARDGLNSPLHF
>TRBJ2-7|TRBV24-1
CATSDVKDSAGGEQYF
>TRBJ1-2|TRBV30
CAWSVGGPTNYGYTF
>TRBJ2-2|TRBV4-3
CASSQGLAGATGELFF
>TRBJ2-1|TRBV7-6
CASSFEARGTWNEQFF